Listed below are T cell receptor beta chains from one sample, sequenced in a study of blood T cell repertoires in COVID-19. Here immunoSEQ multiplex PCR was the method, and the copy in TCRdb shows in-frame clones only, minus some. The repertoire holds over 200,000 clones, with about 83% as singletons. Source material: peripheral blood. The source is a woman aged 25 to 45 with COVID-19, enrolled during active disease. The CDR3 runs from the conserved cysteine through the conserved F or W.

CDR3 protein: CASSSSLLGGYEQYF
V gene: TRBV27
J gene: TRBJ2-7

CDR3 protein: CASSPADRFDTQYF
V gene: TRBV11-3
J gene: TRBJ2-3

CDR3 protein: CASSYFRGSNSPLHF
V gene: TRBV6-5
J gene: TRBJ1-6

CDR3 protein: CASSARAVGNTGELFF
V gene: TRBV9
J gene: TRBJ2-2

CDR3 protein: CSASSMAGSQETQYF
V gene: TRBV20-1
J gene: TRBJ2-5

CDR3 protein: CASSAGQGAEGNTIYF
V gene: TRBV9
J gene: TRBJ1-3

CDR3 protein: CASSVATGGQQYF
V gene: TRBV9
J gene: TRBJ2-7

CDR3 protein: CASSLRGADYEQYF
V gene: TRBV5-1
J gene: TRBJ2-7

CDR3 protein: CASSLDDRVNTEAFF
V gene: TRBV5-1
J gene: TRBJ1-1

CDR3 protein: CASSQGPTSGGGLRTDTQYF
V gene: TRBV3-1/TRBV3-2
J gene: TRBJ2-3

CDR3 protein: CASRGLAGDSYEQYF
V gene: TRBV27
J gene: TRBJ2-7

CDR3 protein: CANSGAAGRRQETQYF
V gene: TRBV10-1
J gene: TRBJ2-5

CDR3 protein: CASSQDPLAGGTGELFF
V gene: TRBV4-2
J gene: TRBJ2-2

CDR3 protein: CASSPQALGLAGGYNEQFF
V gene: TRBV3-1/TRBV3-2
J gene: TRBJ2-1

CDR3 protein: CASSSRPTGPGGEQYF
V gene: TRBV27
J gene: TRBJ2-7

CDR3 protein: CASSMRTVGDEQYF
V gene: TRBV9
J gene: TRBJ2-7

CDR3 protein: CAIRGDRMNTEAFF
V gene: TRBV10-3
J gene: TRBJ1-1

CDR3 protein: CASRKTGTSGNEQFF
V gene: TRBV21-1
J gene: TRBJ2-1

CDR3 protein: CASAQGGGGGYTF
V gene: TRBV7-2
J gene: TRBJ1-2

CDR3 protein: CASSLAGLTNYGYTF
V gene: TRBV5-1
J gene: TRBJ1-2

CDR3 protein: CAWSVGTGSYEQYF
V gene: TRBV30
J gene: TRBJ2-7

CDR3 protein: CASSFNGGDKDYGYTF
V gene: TRBV27
J gene: TRBJ1-2

CDR3 protein: CASSAPSGRFHNEQFF
V gene: TRBV10-1
J gene: TRBJ2-1

CDR3 protein: CASTPRIAHEQYF
V gene: TRBV12-3/TRBV12-4
J gene: TRBJ2-7